This T cell receptor (beta chain) was recovered during a study of T cell responses to AZD1222 COVID-19 vaccine. Points from the study as a whole: Spike-specific TCR breadth and depth grew following two AZD1222 doses. Sampled repertoires all dated from after the peak T cell response. There were mostly white British donors and more females than males, and clonal diversity was possibly underestimated.

For this clone: Its antigen is unidentified.

Germline V gene lookup returns CDR1 SGDLS and CDR2 YYNGEE. The CDR3 has 16 amino acids. The junction had 10 bases not matched to a gene; V was cut back by 4 bases and J by 6 bases. Only in-frame clones appear in the TCRdb table, and some are missing; sequencing was by immunoSEQ multiplex PCR. The table lists about 110,000 clones, about four fifths of them singletons. The sequence was collected from an adult in good health. This specimen consisted of peripheral blood, obtained on day 0 of AZD1222 vaccination. J is TRBJ2-2 and V is TRBV9, with TRBD1 matching over 9 bases. The CDR3 DNA follows: TGTGCCAGCAGCCCGGGGACAGGGAGTTTTGCCGGGGAGCTGTTTTTT. Its protein is CASSPGTGSFAGELFF.